This TCR beta chain was recovered during a study of blood T cell repertoires in COVID-19. Study summary: Spain, Italy and the United States supplied samples that represented acute and convalescent COVID-19.

Some clones are missing from TCRdb's copy, which holds only in-frame ones; the method was immunoSEQ multiplex PCR. The repertoire holds 300,000 to 350,000 clones, with nearly 90% as singletons. In this sample, this clone turned up once. Clinical history reported by participants formed the basis on which cohorts were assigned. Two consecutive negative NP/OP PCR tests, clearance, or resolved symptoms defined Cohort 3 recovery. Germline CDR1 reads MNHEY; CDR2 reads SVGAGI. This CDR3 has 15 amino acids. Trimming shortened V by 6 bases and J by 2 bases, and 11 bases separated the two germline ends. This TCR derives from a woman in her twenties or thirties who had recovered from COVID-19. The chain is built from TRBV6-5 and TRBJ2-6, with D possibly being TRBD1 (5 bases). The sequenced material came from PBMCs or T cells enriched from blood (not recorded which). Written as DNA, the CDR3 is TGTGCCAGCAGCCCACAAGGGGCTGGGGCCAACGTCCTGACTTTC. Residues: CASSPQGAGANVLTF.